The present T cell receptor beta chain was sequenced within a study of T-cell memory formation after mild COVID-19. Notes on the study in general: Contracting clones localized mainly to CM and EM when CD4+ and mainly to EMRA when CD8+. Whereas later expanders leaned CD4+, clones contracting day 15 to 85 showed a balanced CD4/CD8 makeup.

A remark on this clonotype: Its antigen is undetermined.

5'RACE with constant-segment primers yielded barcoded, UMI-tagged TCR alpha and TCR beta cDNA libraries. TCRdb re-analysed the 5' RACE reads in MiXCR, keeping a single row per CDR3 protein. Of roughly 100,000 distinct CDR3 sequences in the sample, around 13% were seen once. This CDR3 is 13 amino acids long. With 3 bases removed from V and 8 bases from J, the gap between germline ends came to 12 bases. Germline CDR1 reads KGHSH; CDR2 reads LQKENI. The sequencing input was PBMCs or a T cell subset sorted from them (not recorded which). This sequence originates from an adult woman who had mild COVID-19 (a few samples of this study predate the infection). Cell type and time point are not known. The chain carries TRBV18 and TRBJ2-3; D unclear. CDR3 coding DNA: TGTGCCAGCTCACCCCCAGGAATTGGTACGCAGTATTTT. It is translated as CASSPPGIGTQYF. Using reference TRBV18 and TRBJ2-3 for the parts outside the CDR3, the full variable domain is NAGVMQNPRHLVRRRGQEARLRCSPMKGHSHVYWYRQLPEEGLKFMVYLQKENIIDESGMPKERFSAEFPKEGPSILRIQQVVRGDSAAYFCASSPPGIGTQYFGPGTRLTVL.